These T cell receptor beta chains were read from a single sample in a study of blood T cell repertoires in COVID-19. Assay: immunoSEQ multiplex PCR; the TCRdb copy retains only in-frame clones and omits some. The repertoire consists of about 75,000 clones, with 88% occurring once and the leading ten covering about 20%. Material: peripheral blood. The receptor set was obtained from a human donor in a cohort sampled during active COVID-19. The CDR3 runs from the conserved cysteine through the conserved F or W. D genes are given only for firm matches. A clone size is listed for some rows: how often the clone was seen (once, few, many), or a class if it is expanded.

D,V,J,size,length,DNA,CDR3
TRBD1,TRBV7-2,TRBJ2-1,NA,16,TGTGCCAGCACCTCCTACGGGGACAGACCCTACAATGAGCAGTTCTTC,CASTSYGDRPYNEQFF
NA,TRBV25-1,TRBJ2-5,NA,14,TGTGCCAGCAGTGAATATGGAGGAAAAGAGACCCAGTACTTC,CASSEYGGKETQYF
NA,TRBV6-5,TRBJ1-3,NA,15,TGTGCCAGCAAGCGGGAGGGGGGACCTGGAAACACCATATATTTT,CASKREGGPGNTIYF
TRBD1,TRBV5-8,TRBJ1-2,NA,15,TGTGCCAGCAGCCTACGGGACAGGGGTGTCTATGGCTACACCTTC,CASSLRDRGVYGYTF
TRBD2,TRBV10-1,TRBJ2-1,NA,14,TGCGCCAGCAGTGAGTCAGGACTAGCGAATGAGCAGTTCTTC,CASSESGLANEQFF
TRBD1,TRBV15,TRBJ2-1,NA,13,TGTGCCACCAGCAGTGTCCTGAGGACAGGGCAGTTCTTC,CATSSVLRTGQFF
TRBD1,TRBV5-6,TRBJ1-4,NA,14,TGTGCCAGCAGCTTTAGGGGGCATAATGAAAAACTGTTTTTT,CASSFRGHNEKLFF
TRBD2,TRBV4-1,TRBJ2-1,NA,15,TGCGCCAGCAGCTCTCCGGGAGCGGGAAGAGAGGAGCAGTTCTTC,CASSSPGAGREEQFF
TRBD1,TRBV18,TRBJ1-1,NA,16,TGTGCCAGCGAAGACCCCTCCGGGGACAGGGGGCCTAGGGCTTTCTTT,CASEDPSGDRGPRAFF
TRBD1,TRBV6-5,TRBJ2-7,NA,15,TGTGCCAGCAGGAACTACGGGACAGGGGAAGTCGAGCAGTACTTC,CASRNYGTGEVEQYF
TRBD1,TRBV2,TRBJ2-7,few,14,TGTGCCAGCAGTGACGGGACAGGGAGGTTCGAGCAGTACTTC,CASSDGTGRFEQYF
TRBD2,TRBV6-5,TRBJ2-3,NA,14,TGTGCCAGCATGCTAGCGGGGGGCCTGTTCGGGCAGTATTTT,CASMLAGGLFGQYF
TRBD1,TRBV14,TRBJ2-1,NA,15,TGTGCCAGCACCCAAGGGACAGGGACCTACAATGAGCAGTTCTTC,CASTQGTGTYNEQFF
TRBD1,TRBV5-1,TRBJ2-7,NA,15,TGCGCCAGCAGCCCCGGACAGGGTACAACCTACGAGCAGTACTTC,CASSPGQGTTYEQYF
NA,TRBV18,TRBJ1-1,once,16,TGTGCCAGCTCACCATATGGGGGGGCGCGTCTCACTGAAGCTTTCTTT,CASSPYGGARLTEAFF
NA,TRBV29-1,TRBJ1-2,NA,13,TGCAGCGTTGTGGGGGGAACTAACTATGGCTACACCTTC,CSVVGGTNYGYTF
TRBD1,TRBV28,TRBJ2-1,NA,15,TGTGCCAGCAGTTTATGGACAGGGGGTCACAATGAGCAGTTCTTC,CASSLWTGGHNEQFF
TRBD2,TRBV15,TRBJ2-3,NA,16,TGTGCCACCAGCAAAGAGTTAGCGGGGGTCGGGAATACGCAGTATTTT,CATSKELAGVGNTQYF
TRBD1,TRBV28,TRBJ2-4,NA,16,TGTGCCAGCAGTTCCCCGGGACAGATAGCCAAAAACATTCAGTACTTC,CASSSPGQIAKNIQYF
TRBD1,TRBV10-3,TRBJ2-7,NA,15,TGTGCCATCAGTAACCCCGGGACAGGGCTCTACGAGCAGTACTTC,CAISNPGTGLYEQYF
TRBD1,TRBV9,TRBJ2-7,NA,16,TGTGCCAGCAGCCCCAAGGGGGGACAGGGCTGGTACGAGCAGTACTTC,CASSPKGGQGWYEQYF
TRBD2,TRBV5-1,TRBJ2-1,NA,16,TGCGCCAGCAGCGCTCCCATTCTAGCGGGGATGAATGAGCAGTTCTTC,CASSAPILAGMNEQFF
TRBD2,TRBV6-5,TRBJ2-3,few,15,TGTGCCAGCAGTTCTAGCGGGAGGGCCGTGGATACGCAGTATTTT,CASSSSGRAVDTQYF
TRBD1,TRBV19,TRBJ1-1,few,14,TGTGCCAGTAGTAAGCGGACGCAGGGGGAATCAGCTTTCTTT,CASSKRTQGESAFF
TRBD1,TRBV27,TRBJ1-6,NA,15,TGTGCCAGCAGTCCAGGGGGCACCTATAATTCACCCCTCCACTTT,CASSPGGTYNSPLHF
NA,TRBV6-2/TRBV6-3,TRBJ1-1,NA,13,TGTGCCAGCAGTTACTCAGACAGGCATGAAGCTTTCTTT,CASSYSDRHEAFF
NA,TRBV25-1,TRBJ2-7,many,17,TGTGCCAGCAGAGCCCCCCTGTGGGCGGAGGATTCCTACGAGCAGTACTTC,CASRAPLWAEDSYEQYF
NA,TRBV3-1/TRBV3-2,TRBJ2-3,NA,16,TGTGCCAGCAGCCAAGCCGCAGGAACTAGCACAGATACGCAGTATTTT,CASSQAAGTSTDTQYF
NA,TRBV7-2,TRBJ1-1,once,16,TGTGCCAGCAGCCTTACAGGGCGCATCATGAACACTGAAGCTTTCTTT,CASSLTGRIMNTEAFF
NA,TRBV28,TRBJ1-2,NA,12,TGTGCCAGCAGCACCGAGCTCTATGGCTACACCTTC,CASSTELYGYTF
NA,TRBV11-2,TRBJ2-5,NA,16,TGTGCCAGCAGCTTAGTCCTCCCTGGACTACAAGAGACCCAGTACTTC,CASSLVLPGLQETQYF
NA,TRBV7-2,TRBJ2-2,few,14,TGTGCCAGCAGCTTAACAGGGCGGTCGGGGGAGCTGTTTTTT,CASSLTGRSGELFF
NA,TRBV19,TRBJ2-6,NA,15,TGTGCCAGTAGTATCGGACAGCCTGGGGCCAACGTCCTGACTTTC,CASSIGQPGANVLTF
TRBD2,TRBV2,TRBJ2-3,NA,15,TGTGCCAGCAGTGAGTCTAGCGGGAGGATAGATACGCAGTATTTT,CASSESSGRIDTQYF
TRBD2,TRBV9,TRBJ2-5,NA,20,TGTGCCAGCAGCGTAGCTGCCTCGACTAGCGGAGGGAAGGGTCAAGAGACCCAGTACTTC,CASSVAASTSGGKGQETQYF
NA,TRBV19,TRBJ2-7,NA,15,TGTGCCAGTAGTTCCGTTGCTGAGACTTCCTACGAGCAGTACTTC,CASSSVAETSYEQYF
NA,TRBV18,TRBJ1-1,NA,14,TGTGCCAGCTCACTCTCGGTTGCCTGGACTGAAGCTTTCTTT,CASSLSVAWTEAFF
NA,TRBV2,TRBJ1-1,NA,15,TGTGCCAGCAGCAAAATATCCAGGGCGAACACTGAAGCTTTCTTT,CASSKISRANTEAFF
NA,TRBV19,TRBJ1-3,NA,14,TGTGCCAGTAGTCATTTAGGACGGCGGGACACCATATATTTT,CASSHLGRRDTIYF
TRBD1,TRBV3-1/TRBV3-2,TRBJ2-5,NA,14,TGTGCCAGCAGCCTCCGACAGGGGGGGGAGACCCAGTACTTC,CASSLRQGGETQYF
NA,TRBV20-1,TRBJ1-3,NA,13,TGCAGTGCTAGTACGGGGAGTGGAAACACCATATATTTT,CSASTGSGNTIYF
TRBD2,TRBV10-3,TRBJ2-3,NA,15,TGTGCCATCAGTCTCAGGGAGGGGTCTATAGATACGCAGTATTTT,CAISLREGSIDTQYF
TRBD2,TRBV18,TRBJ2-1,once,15,TGTGCCAGCTCACCCAGGACTAGCGGGAGTAATGAGCAGTTCTTC,CASSPRTSGSNEQFF